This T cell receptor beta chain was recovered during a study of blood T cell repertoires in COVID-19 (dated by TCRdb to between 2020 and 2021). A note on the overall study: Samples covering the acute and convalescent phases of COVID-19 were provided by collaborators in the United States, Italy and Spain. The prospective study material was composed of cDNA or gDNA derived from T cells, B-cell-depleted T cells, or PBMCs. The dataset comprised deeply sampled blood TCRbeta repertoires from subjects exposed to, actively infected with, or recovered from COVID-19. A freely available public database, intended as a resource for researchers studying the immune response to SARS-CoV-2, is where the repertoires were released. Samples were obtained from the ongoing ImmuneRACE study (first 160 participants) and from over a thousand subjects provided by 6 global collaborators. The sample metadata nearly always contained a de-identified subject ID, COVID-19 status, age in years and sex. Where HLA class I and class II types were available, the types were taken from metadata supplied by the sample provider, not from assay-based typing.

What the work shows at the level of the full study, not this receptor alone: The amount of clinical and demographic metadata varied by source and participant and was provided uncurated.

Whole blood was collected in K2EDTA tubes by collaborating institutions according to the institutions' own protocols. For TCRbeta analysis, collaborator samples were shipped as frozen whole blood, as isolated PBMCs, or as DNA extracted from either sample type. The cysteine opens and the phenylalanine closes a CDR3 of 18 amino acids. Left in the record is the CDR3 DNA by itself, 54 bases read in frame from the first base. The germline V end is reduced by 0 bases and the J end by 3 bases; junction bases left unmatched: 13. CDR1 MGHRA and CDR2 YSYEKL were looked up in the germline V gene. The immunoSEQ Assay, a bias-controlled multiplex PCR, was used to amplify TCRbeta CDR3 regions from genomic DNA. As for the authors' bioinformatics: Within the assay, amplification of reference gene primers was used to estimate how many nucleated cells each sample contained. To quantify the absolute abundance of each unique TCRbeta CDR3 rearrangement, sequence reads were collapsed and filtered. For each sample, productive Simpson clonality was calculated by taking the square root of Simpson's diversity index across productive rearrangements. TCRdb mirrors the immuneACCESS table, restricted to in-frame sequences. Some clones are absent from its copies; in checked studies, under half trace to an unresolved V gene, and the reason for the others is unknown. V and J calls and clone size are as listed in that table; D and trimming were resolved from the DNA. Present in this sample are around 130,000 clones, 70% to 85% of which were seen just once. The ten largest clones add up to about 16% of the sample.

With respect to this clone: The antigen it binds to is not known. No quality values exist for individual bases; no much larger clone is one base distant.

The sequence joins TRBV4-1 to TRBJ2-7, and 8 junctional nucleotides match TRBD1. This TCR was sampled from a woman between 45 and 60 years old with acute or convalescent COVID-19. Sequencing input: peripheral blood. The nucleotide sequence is TGCGCCAGCAGCCAAGATAAGATTCCGGGACAGGCGCTCTACGAGCAGTACTTC. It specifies CASSQDKIPGQALYEQYF.